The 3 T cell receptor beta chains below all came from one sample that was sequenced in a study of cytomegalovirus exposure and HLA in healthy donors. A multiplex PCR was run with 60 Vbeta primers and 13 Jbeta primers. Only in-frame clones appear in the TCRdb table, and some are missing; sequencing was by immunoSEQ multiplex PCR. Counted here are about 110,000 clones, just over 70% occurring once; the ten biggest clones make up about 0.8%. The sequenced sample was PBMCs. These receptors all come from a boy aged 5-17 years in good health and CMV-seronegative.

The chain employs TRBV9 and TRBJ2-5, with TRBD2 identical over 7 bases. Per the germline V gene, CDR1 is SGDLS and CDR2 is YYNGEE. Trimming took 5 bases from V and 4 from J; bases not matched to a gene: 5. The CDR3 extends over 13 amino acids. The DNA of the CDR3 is TGTGCCAGCAGTCCGGGACTAACAGAGACCCAGTACTTC. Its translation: CASSPGLTETQYF.

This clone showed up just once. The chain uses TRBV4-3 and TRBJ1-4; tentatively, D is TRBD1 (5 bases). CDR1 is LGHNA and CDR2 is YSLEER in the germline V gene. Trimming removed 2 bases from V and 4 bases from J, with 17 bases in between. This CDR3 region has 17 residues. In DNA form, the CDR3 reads TGCGCCAGCAGCCAACTCCCCAGACAGAACCTTAATGAAAAACTGTTTTTT. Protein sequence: CASSQLPRQNLNEKLFF.

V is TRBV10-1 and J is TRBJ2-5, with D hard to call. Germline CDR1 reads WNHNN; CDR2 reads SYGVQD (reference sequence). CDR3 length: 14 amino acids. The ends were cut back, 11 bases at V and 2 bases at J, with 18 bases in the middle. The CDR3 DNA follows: TGCGCCTTTCCATCCTTAAGCGCGCAAGAGACCCAGTACTTC. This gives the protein CAFPSLSAQETQYF.